This entry describes one T cell receptor beta chain. Its matching antigen is unknown. Trimming left V 5 bases short and J 0 bases short, with 11 bases between. The germline gives CDR1 MNHEY, CDR2 SMNVEV (reference sequence). The CDR3 contains 16 residues. This specimen belongs to a study of vaccination and CD4 T cells after COVID-19. The Oncomine TCR Beta short-read assay was applied to DNA of cultured CD4+ T cells. Each CDR3 protein gets one entry after TCRdb re-called the PCR reads with MiXCR. The sample contains thousands of distinct CDR3 sequences, approximately 80% of which appear only once. Indicated treatment: approximately 9-day PBMC culture with coronavirus spike peptide pools or control peptides (ViraFEST assay).

The TCR originated in a human donor who had recovered from COVID-19. The chain employs TRBV27 and TRBJ1-6; D not resolved. Sequencing was carried out using CD4+ T cells from blood, cultured in vitro. The CDR3 protein is CASSRELRSYNSPLHF. CDR3 nucleotide sequence: TGTGCCAGCAGTAGGGAACTGCGCTCCTATAATTCACCCCTCCACTTT.